The 28 T cell receptor beta chains below all came from one sample that was sequenced in a study of blood T cell repertoires in COVID-19. Measured with immunoSEQ multiplex PCR; TCRdb has only the in-frame clones, and not every one. The sample has about 250,000 clones, about 91% seen once. Sequencing input: peripheral blood. The receptors shown here come from a woman aged 25 to 45 with COVID-19, enrolled during active disease.

V usage is TRBV4-3 and J usage is TRBJ1-2; D is undetermined. Germline lookup yields CDR1 LGHNA and CDR2 YSLEER. There are 16 residues in the CDR3. The V gene lost 0 bases and the J gene lost 1 base, with 12 bases spanning the gap. DNA for the CDR3: TGCGCCAGCAGCCAAGATGCGGGCCCAAATAACTATGGCTACACCTTC. Translation gives CASSQDAGPNNYGYTF.

V and J are TRBV10-3 and TRBJ2-1; TRBD2 matches at 8 bases. The CDR3 is made up of 13 amino acids. The trim removed 11 bases at V and 4 bases at J, leaving 7 bases unmatched. Germline V gives CDR1 ENHRY, CDR2 SYGVKD. In DNA form, the CDR3 reads TGTGCCCTATCCGCGGGGGGATACAATGAGCAGTTCTTC. This encodes CALSAGGYNEQFF.

The chain has TRBV18 and TRBJ1-2; 9 bases map to TRBD1. Germline V gene data show CDR1 as KGHSH and CDR2 as LQKENI. The CDR3 totals 16 residues. The junction had 7 bases not matched to a gene; V was cut back by 2 bases and J by 3 bases. The CDR3 region is CASSPVQQGADYGYTF. The DNA for the CDR3 is TGTGCCAGCTCACCAGTCCAACAGGGGGCGGACTATGGCTACACCTTC.

The chain recombines TRBV10-1 with TRBJ2-7; 11 bases align to TRBD1. Germline V gene sequence: CDR1 WNHNN, CDR2 SYGVQD (reference sequence). CDR3 length equals 15 residues. Unmatched junction bases numbered 3, after V lost 2 bases and J lost 3 bases. CDR3 region: CASSEPGQGVYEQYF. The CDR3 DNA is TGCGCCAGCAGTGAGCCGGGACAGGGGGTCTACGAGCAGTACTTC.

The chain recombines TRBV30 with TRBJ1-1, with D possibly matching TRBD1 (5 bases). V lost 2 bases to trimming and J lost 2 bases, with 15 bases between them. Germline V lookup: CDR1 GTSNPN, CDR2 SVGIG (reference sequence). The CDR3 spans 15 residues. As DNA, the CDR3 is TGTGCCTGGAGTCTTAGGGGATACCTCAACACTGAAGCTTTCTTT. It translates to CAWSLRGYLNTEAFF.

The chain links TRBV12-5 to TRBJ2-7; 10 bases match TRBD2. The V gene's germline CDR1 is LGHNT and CDR2 FRNRAP. Losses at the gene ends were 1 base for V and 6 bases for J; bases not matched to a gene: 0. The CDR3 spans 13 residues. This chain's CDR3 is CASGLERGGEQYV. The CDR3, as DNA: TGTGCTAGTGGTTTGGAGCGGGGGGGCGAGCAGTACGTC.

This chain links TRBV28 with TRBJ2-1; 8 nucleotides align to TRBD2. Germline V gene sequence: CDR1 MDHEN, CDR2 SYDVKM. The CDR3 is 13 amino acids. The CDR3 nucleotides read TGTGCTATAGGGGGGACTAGGAGCAATGAGCAGTTCTTC. Its protein is CAIGGTRSNEQFF.

A remark on this clone: The junction shows a germline mismatch at one end, possibly a read error. The chain links TRBV11-3 to TRBJ2-3, with TRBD2 matching 7 bases. CDR1 and CDR2 (germline): SGHNT, YENEEA. The CDR3 consists of 12 residues. Here the CDR3 reads CASSLLWRERSF. For the CDR3, the DNA is TGTGCCAGCAGCTTATTGTGGCGGGAGAGGAGCTTT.

CDR3 in amino acids: CASSGTSGSSYEQYV. CDR3 nucleotides: TGTGCCAGCAGCGGAACTAGCGGGAGCTCCTACGAGCAGTACGTC. The chain joins TRBV7-9 to TRBJ2-7; 11 positions match TRBD2. This CDR3 is built from 15 residues. Losses at the gene ends were 5 bases for V and 0 bases for J; bases not matched to a gene: 3. Per germline, CDR1 SEHNR and CDR2 FQNEAQ (reference sequence).

The V gene is TRBV19, the J gene TRBJ2-7; weak D call: TRBD2 (6 bases). Trimming stripped 4 bases from V and 1 base from J, with 23 bases between. The CDR3 runs 18 residues. The V gene's germline CDR1 is LNHDA and CDR2 SQIVND (reference sequence). As DNA, the CDR3 is TGTGCCAGTAGTAGGGGGACCCGACAGAAAGGGAGGTCCTACGAGCAGTACTTC. It encodes CASSRGTRQKGRSYEQYF. Variable domain in full (rest from reference TRBV19 and TRBJ2-7): DGGITQSPKYLFRKEGQNVTLSCEQNLNHDAMYWYRQDPGQGLRLIYYSQIVNDFQKGDIAEGYSVSREKKESFPLTVTSAQKNPTAFYLCASSRGTRQKGRSYEQYFGPGTRLTVT.

The chain combines TRBV4-3 with TRBJ2-2; TRBD2 agrees at 12 bases. The ends lost 0 bases at V and 5 bases at J; junction bases unmatched: 7. The CDR3 covers 18 residues. CDR1 and CDR2 (germline): LGHNA, YSLEER. Here the CDR3 reads CASSQDWASGGVTGELFF. CDR3 sequence (DNA): TGCGCCAGCAGCCAAGATTGGGCTAGCGGGGGGGTTACCGGGGAGCTGTTTTTT.

The J gene is TRBJ1-6, the V gene TRBV20-1, with a possible D match to TRBD1 (6 bases). This CDR3 spans 13 amino acids. Trimming removed 3 bases at V and 9 bases at J, with 12 bases between. Germline CDR1 is DFQATT and CDR2 is SNEGSKA (reference sequence). CDR3: CSASQGMSSPLHF. The CDR3 nucleotides read TGCAGTGCTAGTCAGGGGATGAGTTCACCCCTCCACTTT.

The chain joins TRBV7-9 to TRBJ2-1, with D perhaps TRBD2 (6 bases). Trimming left V 5 bases short and J 4 bases short, with 12 bases between. CDR3 length equals 14 residues. Per germline, CDR1 SEHNR and CDR2 FQNEAQ (reference sequence). The CDR3 loop is CASSQRDSYNEQFF. The CDR3 DNA follows: TGTGCCAGCAGCCAACGGGACTCTTACAATGAGCAGTTCTTC. Combining the CDR3 with reference TRBV7-9 and TRBJ2-1 gives the whole variable domain DTGVSQNPRHKITKRGQNVTFRCDPISEHNRLYWYRQTLGQGPEFLTYFQNEAQLEKSRLLSDRFSAERPKGSFSTLEIQRTEQGDSAMYLCASSQRDSYNEQFFGPGTRLTVL.

This chain links TRBV5-5 with TRBJ1-2; D gene unclear. Germline CDR1 reads SGHKS; CDR2 reads YYEKEE (reference sequence). The CDR3 extends over 14 amino acids. Trimming pared 0 bases from V and 2 bases from J, leaving 8 bases between. The DNA of the CDR3 is TGTGCCAGCAGCTTGGGAGGCAGCAACTATGGCTACACCTTC. This sequence encodes CASSLGGSNYGYTF.

V is TRBV27 and J is TRBJ2-7; maybe TRBD1 (6 bases). Germline CDR1 is MNHEY and CDR2 is SMNVEV (reference sequence). The CDR3 spans 14 residues. V shed 4 bases and J shed 0 bases, with 10 bases lying between them. CDR3 amino acids: CASSSTGSSYEQYV. The DNA for the CDR3 is TGTGCCAGCAGTTCCACAGGGAGCTCCTACGAGCAGTACGTC.

The chain links TRBV12-3 or TRBV12-4 to TRBJ1-2, with D possibly matching TRBD1 (5 bases). This CDR3 spans 12 amino acids. Trimming pared 6 bases from V and 2 bases from J, leaving 7 bases between. The CDR3 here is CASRGVNYGYTF. The CDR3 region has the DNA TGTGCCAGCAGAGGGGTAAACTATGGCTACACCTTC.

The chain joins TRBV24-1 to TRBJ1-5; D is undetermined. With 4 bases removed from V and 4 bases from J, the gap between germline ends came to 10 bases. Germline loops: CDR1 KGHDR, CDR2 SFDVKD. This CDR3 is 14 amino acids long. The chain's CDR3 is CATSDRTENQPQHF. The CDR3 bases are TGTGCCACCAGTGACCGTACAGAAAATCAGCCCCAGCATTTT.

J is TRBJ2-3 and V is TRBV29-1; D perhaps matches TRBD1 (5 bases). The CDR3 totals 15 residues. Trimming cost V 5 bases and J 4 bases, with 19 bases left between them. CDR1 SQVTM and CDR2 ANQGSEA come from the germline V gene. In DNA, the CDR3 is TGCAGCGTTACGCAGGGTGGAGTGTTTGCAGATACGCAGTATTTT. This gives the protein CSVTQGGVFADTQYF.

The chain is built from TRBV6-2 or TRBV6-3 and TRBJ2-2; 8 nucleotides match TRBD2. V lost 0 bases to trimming and J lost 1 base; unmatched junction nucleotides: 7. The CDR3 is made up of 18 amino acids. The germline V gene has CDR1 MNHEY and CDR2 SVGEGT. CDR3 residues: CASSYSQPSGGNTGELFF. As DNA, the CDR3 is TGTGCCAGCAGTTACTCCCAACCAAGCGGGGGGAACACCGGGGAGCTGTTTTTT.

The chain couples TRBV28 to TRBJ2-7; TRBD1 is a possible D gene (5 bases). Germline V CDR1 and CDR2: MDHEN, SYDVKM. V was pared by 4 bases and J by 12 bases, with 25 bases between. The CDR3 consists of 15 residues. CDR3 nucleotides: TGTGCCAGCAGTTCCTTCGCACAGTCAGGGCCGCAAACGTACTTC. Translation: CASSSFAQSGPQTYF.

The rearrangement uses TRBV7-9 and TRBJ1-1; TRBD1 matches 7 bases. CDR1 is SEHNR, CDR2 FQNEAQ, per germline (reference sequence). This CDR3 region has 13 residues. V lost 5 bases to trimming and J lost 3 bases; unmatched junction nucleotides: 3. The CDR3 loop reads CASSDRDHTEAFF. Written as DNA, the CDR3 is TGTGCCAGCAGCGACAGGGACCACACTGAAGCTTTCTTT.

The genes are TRBV6-6 and TRBJ2-3; 9 bases are a match to TRBD1. The V and J ends lost 6 bases and 2 bases, in that order; junction bases with no gene match: 6. The length of the CDR3 is 15 residues. Looked up from germline, CDR1 is MNHNY and CDR2 is SVGAGI (reference sequence). The CDR3 protein is CASSRGQGLTDTQYF. The CDR3 region has the DNA TGTGCCAGCAGCCGTGGACAGGGGCTCACAGATACGCAGTATTTT.

This chain uses TRBV6-2 or TRBV6-3 with TRBJ2-7; 10 bases match TRBD2. V shed 4 bases and J 1 base; nucleotides not matched to a gene: 13. The CDR3 spans 18 residues. Germline values: CDR1 MNHEY, CDR2 SVGEGT. CDR3 protein: CASSSPRAGGPISYEQYV. Written as DNA, the CDR3 is TGTGCCAGCAGTTCCCCCAGAGCGGGAGGGCCAATTTCCTACGAGCAGTACGTC.

The rearrangement links TRBV5-4 to TRBJ2-1, with 10 bases identical to TRBD1. There are 17 residues in the CDR3. Trimming cost V 4 bases and J 6 bases; bases outside gene matches: 13. Germline V lookup: CDR1 SGHNT, CDR2 YYREEE (reference sequence). CDR3 sequence (DNA): TGTGCCAGCAGCGCTCGGGTTGGGGGACAGGGGATCAATGAGCAGTTCTTC. Protein: CASSARVGGQGINEQFF.

The gene calls are TRBV29-1 and TRBJ1-2; no clear D. V was cut by 6 bases and J by 3 bases, with 20 bases left in between. This CDR3 region has 15 residues. Per the germline V gene, CDR1 is SQVTM and CDR2 is ANQGSEA. As DNA, the CDR3 is TGCAGCGTCCATGCCCCCCGCCAGGATGACTATGGCTACACCTTC. This translates into CSVHAPRQDDYGYTF.

The J gene is TRBJ2-1, the V gene TRBV6-4; TRBD2 aligns across 8 bases. This CDR3 region has 15 residues. The germline gives CDR1 MRHNA, CDR2 SNTAGT. Trimming took 2 bases from V and 3 from J; bases not matched to a gene: 3. Here the CDR3 reads CASSDGTRGYNEQFF. Here the CDR3 DNA reads TGTGCCAGCAGTGACGGGACTAGGGGCTACAATGAGCAGTTCTTC.

The gene calls are TRBV7-2 and TRBJ1-2; the D gene is possibly TRBD1 (5 bases). The CDR3 loop spans 12 amino acids. Germline CDR1 reads SGHTA; CDR2 reads FQGNSA. Trimming took 5 bases from V and 4 from J, leaving 8 bases between them. CDR3 sequence reads: CASSLQGYGYTF. The CDR3 DNA is TGTGCCAGCAGCCTCCAGGGCTATGGCTACACCTTC.

The chain links TRBV10-3 to TRBJ2-2; 8 bases align to TRBD1. With V trimmed by 5 bases and J by 1 base, 9 bases remained unmatched. Looked up from germline, CDR1 is ENHRY and CDR2 is SYGVKD. The CDR3 runs to 17 residues. This CDR3 is CAISSRQGSENTGELFF. CDR3 nucleotides: TGTGCCATCAGTTCGAGACAGGGGTCGGAGAACACCGGGGAGCTGTTTTTT.